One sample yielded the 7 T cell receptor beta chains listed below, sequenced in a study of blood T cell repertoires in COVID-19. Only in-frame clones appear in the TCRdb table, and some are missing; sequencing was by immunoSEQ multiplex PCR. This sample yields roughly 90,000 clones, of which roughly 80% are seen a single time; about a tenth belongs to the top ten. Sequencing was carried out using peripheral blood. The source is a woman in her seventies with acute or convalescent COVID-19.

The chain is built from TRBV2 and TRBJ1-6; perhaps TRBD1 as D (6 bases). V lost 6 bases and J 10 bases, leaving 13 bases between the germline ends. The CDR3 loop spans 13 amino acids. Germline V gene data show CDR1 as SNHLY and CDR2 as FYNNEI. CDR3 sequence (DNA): TGTGCCAGCAGATACAGGGTAGAATCACCCCTCCACTTT. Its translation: CASRYRVESPLHF.

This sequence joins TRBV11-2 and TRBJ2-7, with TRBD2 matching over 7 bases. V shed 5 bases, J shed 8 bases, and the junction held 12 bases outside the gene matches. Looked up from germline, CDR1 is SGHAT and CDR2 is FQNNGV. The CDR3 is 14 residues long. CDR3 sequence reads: CASSPRGEVRKQYF. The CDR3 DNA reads TGTGCCAGCAGCCCCCGGGGGGAGGTTAGGAAGCAGTACTTC.

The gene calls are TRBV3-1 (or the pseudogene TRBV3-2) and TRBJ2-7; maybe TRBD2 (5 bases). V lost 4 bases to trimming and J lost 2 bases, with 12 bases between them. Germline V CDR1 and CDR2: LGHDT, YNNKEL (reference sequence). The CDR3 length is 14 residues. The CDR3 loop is CASSRGEGPYEQYF. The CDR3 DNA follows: TGTGCCAGCAGCCGTGGAGAGGGTCCCTACGAGCAGTACTTC.

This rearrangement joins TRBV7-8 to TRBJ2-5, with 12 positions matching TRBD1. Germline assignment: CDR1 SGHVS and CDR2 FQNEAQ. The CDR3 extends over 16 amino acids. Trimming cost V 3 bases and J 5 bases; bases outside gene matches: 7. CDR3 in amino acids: CASSFTGTGGQETQYF. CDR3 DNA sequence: TGTGCCAGCAGCTTTACCGGGACAGGGGGCCAGGAGACCCAGTACTTC.

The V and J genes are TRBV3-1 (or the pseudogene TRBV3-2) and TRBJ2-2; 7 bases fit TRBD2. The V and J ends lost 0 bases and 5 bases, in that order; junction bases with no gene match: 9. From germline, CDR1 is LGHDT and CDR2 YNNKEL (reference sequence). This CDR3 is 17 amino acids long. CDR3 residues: CASSQEWSAGVTGELFF. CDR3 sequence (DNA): TGTGCCAGCAGCCAAGAGTGGTCGGCGGGAGTAACCGGGGAGCTGTTTTTT.

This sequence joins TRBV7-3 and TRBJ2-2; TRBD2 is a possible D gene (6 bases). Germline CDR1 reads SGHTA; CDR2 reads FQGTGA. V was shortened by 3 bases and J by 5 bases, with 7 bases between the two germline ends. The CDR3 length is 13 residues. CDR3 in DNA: TGTGCCAGCAGCTTTGGGGGGACCGGGGAGCTGTTTTTT. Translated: CASSFGGTGELFF.

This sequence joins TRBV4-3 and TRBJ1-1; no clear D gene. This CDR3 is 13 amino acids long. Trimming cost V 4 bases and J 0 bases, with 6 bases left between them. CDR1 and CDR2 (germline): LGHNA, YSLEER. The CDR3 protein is CASSRALNTEAFF. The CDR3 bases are TGCGCCAGCAGCCGGGCCTTGAACACTGAAGCTTTCTTT.